The clone carrying this TCR beta chain was recorded many times. This specimen comes from a study of CD8 T cells in ankylosing spondylitis. As the method for making TCR beta libraries, quantitative 5'-RACE with molecular barcodes was used. TCRdb re-derived calls from the 5' RACE reads in MiXCR, one entry per CDR3 protein. The sample lists 250,000 to 400,000 distinct CDR3 sequences; around 10% were seen once. Trimming removed 8 bases from V and 5 bases from J, with 18 bases in between. CDR3 length: 14 residues. CDR1 is ENHRY, CDR2 SYGVKD, per germline. V gene TRBV10-3 combines with J gene TRBJ1-2, with a possible D match to TRBD1 (5 bases). The source material was blood, either unsorted or a sorted T cell fraction (not recorded which). This TCR was sampled from a female donor with ankylosing spondylitis or in good health (not recorded which). Here the CDR3 reads CAIHPGRQSYGYTF. The CDR3 DNA reads TGTGCCATCCATCCGGGTAGACAGTCGTATGGCTACACCTTC.